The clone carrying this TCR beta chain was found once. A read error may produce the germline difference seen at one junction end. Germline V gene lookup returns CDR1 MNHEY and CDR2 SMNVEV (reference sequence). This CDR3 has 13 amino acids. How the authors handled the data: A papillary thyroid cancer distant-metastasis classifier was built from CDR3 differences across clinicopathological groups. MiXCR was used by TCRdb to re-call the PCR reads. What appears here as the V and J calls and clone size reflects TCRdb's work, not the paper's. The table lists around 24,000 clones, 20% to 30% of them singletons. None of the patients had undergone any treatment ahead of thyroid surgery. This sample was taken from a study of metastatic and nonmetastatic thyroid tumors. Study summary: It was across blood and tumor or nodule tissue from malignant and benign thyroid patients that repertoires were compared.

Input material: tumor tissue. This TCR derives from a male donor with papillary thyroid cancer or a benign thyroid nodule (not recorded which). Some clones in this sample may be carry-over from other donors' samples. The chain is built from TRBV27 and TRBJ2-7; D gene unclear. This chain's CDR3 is CASSALAVYEQDF. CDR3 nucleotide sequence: TGTGCCAGCAGCGCGTTAGCTGTCTACGAGCAGGACTTC.